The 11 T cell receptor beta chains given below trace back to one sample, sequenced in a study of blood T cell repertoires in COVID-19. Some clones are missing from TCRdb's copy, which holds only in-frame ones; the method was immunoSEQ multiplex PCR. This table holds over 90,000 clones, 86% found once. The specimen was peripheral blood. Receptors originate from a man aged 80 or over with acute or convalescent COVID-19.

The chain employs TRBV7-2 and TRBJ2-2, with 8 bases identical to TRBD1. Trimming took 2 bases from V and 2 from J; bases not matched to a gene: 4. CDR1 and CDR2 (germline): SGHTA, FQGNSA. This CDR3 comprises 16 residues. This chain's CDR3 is CASSLKTGVNTGELFF. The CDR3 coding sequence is TGTGCCAGCAGCTTAAAGACAGGGGTCAACACCGGGGAGCTGTTTTTT.

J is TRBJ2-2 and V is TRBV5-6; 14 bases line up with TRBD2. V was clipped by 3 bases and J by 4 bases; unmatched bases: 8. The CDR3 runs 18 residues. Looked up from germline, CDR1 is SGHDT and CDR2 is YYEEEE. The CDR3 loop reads CASSSLGGLAGATGELFF. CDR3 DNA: TGTGCCAGCAGCTCCCTTGGGGGACTAGCGGGAGCCACCGGGGAGCTGTTTTTT.

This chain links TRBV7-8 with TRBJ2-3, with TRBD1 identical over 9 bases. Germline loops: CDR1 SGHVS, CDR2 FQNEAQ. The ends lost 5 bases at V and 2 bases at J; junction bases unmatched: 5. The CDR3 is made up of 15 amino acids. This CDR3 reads CASSEGQGNTDTQYF. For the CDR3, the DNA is TGTGCCAGCAGCGAAGGACAGGGGAACACAGATACGCAGTATTTT.

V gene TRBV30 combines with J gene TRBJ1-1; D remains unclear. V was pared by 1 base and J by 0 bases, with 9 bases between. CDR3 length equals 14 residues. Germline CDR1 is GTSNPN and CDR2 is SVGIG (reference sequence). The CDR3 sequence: CAWSGGPLNTEAFF. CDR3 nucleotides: TGTGCCTGGAGTGGAGGCCCCCTGAACACTGAAGCTTTCTTT.

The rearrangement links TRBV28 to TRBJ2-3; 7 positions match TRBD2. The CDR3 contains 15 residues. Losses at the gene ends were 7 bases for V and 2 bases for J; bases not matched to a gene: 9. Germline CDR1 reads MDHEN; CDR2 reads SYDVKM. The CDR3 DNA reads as TGTGCCAGCAACCTCGCTAGCGGATTCACAGATACGCAGTATTTT. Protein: CASNLASGFTDTQYF. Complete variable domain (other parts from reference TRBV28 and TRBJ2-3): DVKVTQSSRYLVKRTGEKVFLECVQDMDHENMFWYRQDPGLGLRLIYFSYDVKMKEKGDIPEGYSVSREKKERFSLILESASTNQTSMYLCASNLASGFTDTQYFGPGTRLTVL.

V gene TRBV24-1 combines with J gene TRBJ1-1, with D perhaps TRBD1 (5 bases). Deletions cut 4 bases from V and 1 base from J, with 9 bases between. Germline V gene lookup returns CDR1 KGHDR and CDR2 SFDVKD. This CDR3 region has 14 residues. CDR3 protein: CATSDSQGNTEAFF. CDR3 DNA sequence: TGTGCCACCAGTGACTCTCAGGGGAACACTGAAGCTTTCTTT.

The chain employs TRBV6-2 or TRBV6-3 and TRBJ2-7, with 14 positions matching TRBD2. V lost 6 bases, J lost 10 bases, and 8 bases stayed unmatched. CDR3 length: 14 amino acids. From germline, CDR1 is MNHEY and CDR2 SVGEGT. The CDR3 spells CASSYGTSGRRQYF. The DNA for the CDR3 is TGTGCCAGCAGCTATGGGACTAGCGGGAGACGACAGTACTTC.

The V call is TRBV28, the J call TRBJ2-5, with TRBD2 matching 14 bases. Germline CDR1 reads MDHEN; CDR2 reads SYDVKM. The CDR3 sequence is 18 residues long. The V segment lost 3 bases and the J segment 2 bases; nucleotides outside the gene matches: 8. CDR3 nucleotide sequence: TGTGCCAGCAGTTTGTGGGGACTAGCGGGAGATATACAAGAGACCCAGTACTTC. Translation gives CASSLWGLAGDIQETQYF.

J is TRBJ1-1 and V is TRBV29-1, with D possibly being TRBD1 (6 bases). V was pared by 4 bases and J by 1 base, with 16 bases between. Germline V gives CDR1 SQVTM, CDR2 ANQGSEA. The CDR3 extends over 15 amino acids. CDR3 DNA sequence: TGCAGCGTTGTCCGAATCAGGGGCAGGAACACTGAAGCTTTCTTT. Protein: CSVVRIRGRNTEAFF.

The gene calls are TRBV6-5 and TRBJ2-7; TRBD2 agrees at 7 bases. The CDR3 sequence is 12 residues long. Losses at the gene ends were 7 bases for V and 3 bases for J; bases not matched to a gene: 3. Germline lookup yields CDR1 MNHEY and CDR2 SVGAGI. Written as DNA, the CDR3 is TGTGCCAGCAAAAGGGAGGGCTACGAGCAGTACTTC. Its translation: CASKREGYEQYF.

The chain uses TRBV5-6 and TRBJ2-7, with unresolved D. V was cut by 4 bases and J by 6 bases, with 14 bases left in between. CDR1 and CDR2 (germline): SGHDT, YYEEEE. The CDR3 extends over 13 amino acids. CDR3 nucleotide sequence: TGTGCCAGCAGCGCCACCCTAATGAGCGAGCAGTACTTC. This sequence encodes CASSATLMSEQYF.